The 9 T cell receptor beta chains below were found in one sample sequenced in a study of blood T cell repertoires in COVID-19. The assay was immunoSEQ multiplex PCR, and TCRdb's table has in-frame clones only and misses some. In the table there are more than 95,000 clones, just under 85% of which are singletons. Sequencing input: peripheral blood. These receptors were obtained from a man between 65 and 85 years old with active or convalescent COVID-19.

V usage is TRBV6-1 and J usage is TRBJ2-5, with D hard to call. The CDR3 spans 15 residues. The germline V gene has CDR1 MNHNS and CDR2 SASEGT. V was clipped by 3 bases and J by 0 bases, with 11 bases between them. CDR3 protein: CASSDYEWYQETQYF. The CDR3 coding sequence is TGTGCCAGCAGTGATTATGAGTGGTACCAAGAGACCCAGTACTTC.

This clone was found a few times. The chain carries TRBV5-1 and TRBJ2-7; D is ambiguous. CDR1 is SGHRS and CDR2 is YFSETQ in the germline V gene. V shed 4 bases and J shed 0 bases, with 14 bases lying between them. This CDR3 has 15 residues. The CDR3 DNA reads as TGCGCCAGCAGCCCCCAGTCACAAAGCTCCTACGAGCAGTACTTC. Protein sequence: CASSPQSQSSYEQYF.

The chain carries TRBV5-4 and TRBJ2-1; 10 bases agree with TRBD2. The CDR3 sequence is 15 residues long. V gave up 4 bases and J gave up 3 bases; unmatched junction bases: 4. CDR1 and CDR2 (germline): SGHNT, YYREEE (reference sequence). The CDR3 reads CASSATSGNYNEQFF. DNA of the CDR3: TGTGCCAGCAGCGCTACTAGCGGGAACTACAATGAGCAGTTCTTC.

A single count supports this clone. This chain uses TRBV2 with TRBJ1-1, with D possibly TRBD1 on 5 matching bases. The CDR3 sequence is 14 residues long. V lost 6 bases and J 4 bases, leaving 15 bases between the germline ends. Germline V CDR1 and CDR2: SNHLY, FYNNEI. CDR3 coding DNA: TGTGCCAGCAGCGGACACCACCTAGGCACTGAAGCTTTCTTT. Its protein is CASSGHHLGTEAFF. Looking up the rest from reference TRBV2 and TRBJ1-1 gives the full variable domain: EPEVTQTPSHQVTQMGQEVILRCVPISNHLYFYWYRQILGQKVEFLVSFYNNEISEKSEIFDDQFSVERPDGSNFTLKIRSTKLEDSAMYFCASSGHHLGTEAFFGQGTRLTVV.

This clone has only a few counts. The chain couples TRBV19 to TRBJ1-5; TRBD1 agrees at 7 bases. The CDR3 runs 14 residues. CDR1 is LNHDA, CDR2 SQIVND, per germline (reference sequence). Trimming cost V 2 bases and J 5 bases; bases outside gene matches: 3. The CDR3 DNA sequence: TGTGCCAGTAGTATAAGACAGGGTGATCAGCCCCAGCATTTT. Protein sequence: CASSIRQGDQPQHF.

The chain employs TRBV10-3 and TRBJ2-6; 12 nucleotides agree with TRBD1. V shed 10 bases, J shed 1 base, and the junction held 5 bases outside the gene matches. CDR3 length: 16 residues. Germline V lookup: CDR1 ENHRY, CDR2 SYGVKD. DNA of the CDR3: TGTGCCACCGCGGGACAGGGGGCGTCTGGGGCCAACGTCCTGACTTTC. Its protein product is CATAGQGASGANVLTF.

CDR3 nucleotides: TGCGCCAGCAGCTTGGAGGGACAGGGCAGTGAAAAACTGTTTTTT. Translating gives CASSLEGQGSEKLFF. V usage is TRBV5-1 and J usage is TRBJ1-4; TRBD1 matches at 9 bases. In germline, CDR1 is SGHRS, CDR2 YFSETQ. This CDR3 region has 15 residues. With V trimmed by 0 bases and J by 7 bases, 4 bases remained unmatched.

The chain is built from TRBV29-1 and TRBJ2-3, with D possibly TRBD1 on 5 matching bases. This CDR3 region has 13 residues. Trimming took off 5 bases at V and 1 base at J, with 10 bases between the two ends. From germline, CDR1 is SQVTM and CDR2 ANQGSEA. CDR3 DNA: TGCAGCGTTCGCCAGGGTGGCACAGATACGCAGTATTTT. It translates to CSVRQGGTDTQYF.

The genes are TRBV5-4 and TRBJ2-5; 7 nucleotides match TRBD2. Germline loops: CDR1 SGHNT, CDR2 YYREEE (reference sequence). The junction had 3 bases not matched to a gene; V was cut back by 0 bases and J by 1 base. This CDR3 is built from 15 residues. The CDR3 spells CASSLGGGAQETQYF. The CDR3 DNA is TGTGCCAGCAGCTTGGGCGGGGGAGCCCAAGAGACCCAGTACTTC.